This is a list of T cell receptor beta chains from one sample in a study of T cell responses to AZD1222 COVID-19 vaccine. Method: immunoSEQ multiplex PCR; TCRdb's copy keeps in-frame clones and lacks some. Of roughly 79,000 clones in the sample, 70% to 85% were seen once. The sample consisted of peripheral blood, taken on day 0 of AZD1222 vaccination. These receptors all come from an adult in good health. Both conserved end residues are part of each CDR3. The D gene is left open where the match is weak. Rows may omit the clone size; those that give it use once, few, many or a size class.

CASRLAGGTGELFF,TGTGCCAGCAGACTAGCGGGAGGGACCGGGGAGCTGTTTTTT,TRBV2,TRBD2,.,TRBJ2-2
CASSYRGPGNYEQYF,TGTGCCAGCAGCTACAGGGGGCCTGGAAACTACGAGCAGTACTTC,TRBV5-5,TRBD1,.,TRBJ2-7
CAIRGTGSETQYF,TGTGCCATCAGGGGGACAGGGTCAGAGACCCAGTACTTC,TRBV10-3,TRBD1,.,TRBJ2-5
CASSSGGMGETEAFF,TGTGCCAGCTCATCCGGGGGGATGGGAGAAACTGAAGCTTTCTTT,TRBV18,.,few,TRBJ1-1
CAWSGTNQPQHF,TGTGCCTGGAGCGGGACCAATCAGCCCCAGCATTTT,TRBV30,.,.,TRBJ1-5
CASSPGQNLYGYTF,TGCGCCAGCAGCCCGGGACAGAACCTTTATGGCTACACCTTC,TRBV5-1,TRBD1,.,TRBJ1-2
CASRPHDREDEKLFF,TGTGCCAGCAGACCGCACGACAGGGAGGATGAAAAACTGTTTTTT,TRBV6-6,TRBD1,.,TRBJ1-4
CASSLGQGYSYEQYF,TGTGCCAGCAGCTTGGGACAGGGATACTCCTACGAGCAGTACTTC,TRBV5-8,TRBD1,few,TRBJ2-7
CASSAATGELFF,TGTGCCAGCAGCGCCGCCACCGGGGAGCTGTTTTTT,TRBV9,.,few,TRBJ2-2
CASSYGTGISYEQYF,TGTGCCAGCAGTTATGGGACAGGGATTTCATACGAGCAGTACTTC,TRBV6-5,TRBD1,.,TRBJ2-7
CASSVALPTDTQYF,TGTGCCAGCAGCGTAGCTCTGCCCACAGATACGCAGTATTTT,TRBV9,.,.,TRBJ2-3
CASSLGTGGPRGSNQPQHF,TGTGCCAGCAGTTTAGGGACAGGGGGACCACGAGGTAGCAATCAGCCCCAGCATTTT,TRBV28,TRBD1,once,TRBJ1-5
CASSLPGGNYGYTF,TGTGCCAGCAGCTTGCCAGGGGGCAATTATGGCTACACCTTC,TRBV5-6,TRBD1,.,TRBJ1-2
CSVGAGAANTGELFF,TGCAGCGTTGGTGCCGGGGCCGCTAACACCGGGGAGCTGTTTTTT,TRBV29-1,.,.,TRBJ2-2
CAISDNPDRARPAF,TGTGCCATCAGTGATAACCCGGACAGAGCCCGACCGGCTTTT,TRBV10-3,.,.,TRBJ2-3
CASSSRTGWDIQYF,TGTGCCAGCAGCTCCCGGACAGGGTGGGACATTCAGTACTTC,TRBV7-8,TRBD1,.,TRBJ2-4
CATRDRGVNATNEKLFF,TGTGCCACTAGGGACAGGGGTGTCAATGCAACTAATGAAAAACTGTTTTTT,TRBV19,TRBD1,.,TRBJ1-4